This record looks at one T cell receptor beta chain sequence and its context. It lacks a known antigen. Qualities for individual bases were not recorded, and no much larger clone is one base off. For CDR1 and CDR2, the germline V gene lists MGHRA and YSYEKL. V is cut by 1 base and J by 0 bases, and the space between the germline ends is 6 bases. The CDR3 contains 15 residues, cysteine and phenylalanine counted. Only the CDR3 DNA stays, 45 bases, in frame from base 1. The CDR3 regions of human TCRbeta chains were subjected to immunosequencing. Per the source publication's procedure: TCRs in the repertoires were compared against a reference library of SARS-CoV-2-specific TCRs that had been generated with the MIRA antigen-specificity platform. Breadth was defined as the fraction of unique TCRs that were SARS-CoV-2-associated. Depth was defined as the fraction of total T cells that were SARS-CoV-2-associated. Using the MIRA data, each spike-specific TCR was mapped to the spike region that the TCR reacts to and placed in a CD4 or CD8 class. Log10-transformed breadth and depth values were compared by one-way ANOVA with Sidak's multiple comparisons tests. What TCRdb holds here is the immuneACCESS table cut down to in-frame rearrangements. Part of the clones is not present; checked against another copy, under half of the missing clones reflect an unresolved V gene, and the others are unexplained. Clone size and V and J calls were adopted from that table, with D and trimming inferred from the DNA. The sample profile shows roughly 120,000 clones; approximately 90% of them were found once. The ten top clones hold over 12% of the sample.

This sample is drawn from a study of T cell responses to AZD1222 COVID-19 vaccine (dated by TCRdb to the early 2020s). For the study in its entirety: A total of 233 trial participants underwent TCR sequencing, of whom 207 had received two doses of AZD1222 and roughly 26 had received two doses of the MenACWY control vaccine. Enrollment into the trials was organized by age into subgroups of 18-55, 56-69 and 70-plus years, and those subgroups contained roughly 150, 30 and 60 TCR-sequenced participants, respectively.

Study-level results and caveats: Participants were mostly white British, with more females than males. The authors suggested clonal diversity may have been underestimated. In the small 56-69-year group, the increase in depth fell short of significance, most likely because of low power. Conclusions about previously exposed vaccinees are limited, since just a handful of AZD1222 recipients were seropositive for SARS-CoV-2 at baseline. A significant rise in spike-specific TCR breadth and depth was observed after two AZD1222 doses relative to day 0 and relative to MenACWY recipients. Because no samples from the day 14 peak response were available, repertoires could be characterized only after the peak T cell response. Nearly half of unique spike-specific TCRs reportedly recognized epitopes outside regions mutated in the B.1.351 and B.1.1.7 variants. CD4 TCRs associated with the vaccine covered the entire spike protein, and the dominant responses were in regions 160-218 and 743-854.

The sample's time point label, in plain terms: about 28 days (+/-7) after the second vaccine dose. Because spike-specific TCR depth and breadth did not differ between the two schedules, AZD1222 recipients who got a second dose at roughly 4 weeks were pooled with those who got a second dose at roughly 12 weeks. The vaccinee samples were drawn from two UK trials, COV001 and COV002, one of which was a single-blind randomized controlled phase 2/3 trial testing AZD1222 (ChAdOx1 nCoV-19) in healthy adults. Trial participant PBMC samples were collected at day 0 and day 28 after the second dose for TCRbeta chain sequencing.

The sequence is built from TRBV4-1 and TRBJ2-2; the D gene is unclear. The receptor was isolated from an adult who received the AZD1222 COVID-19 vaccine. Sequenced material: peripheral blood, taken 28 days after the second AZD1222 dose. For the CDR3, the sequence is CASSQGSANTGELFF. The nucleotide sequence is given as TGCGCCAGCAGCCAAGGGTCCGCGAACACCGGGGAGCTGTTTTTT.